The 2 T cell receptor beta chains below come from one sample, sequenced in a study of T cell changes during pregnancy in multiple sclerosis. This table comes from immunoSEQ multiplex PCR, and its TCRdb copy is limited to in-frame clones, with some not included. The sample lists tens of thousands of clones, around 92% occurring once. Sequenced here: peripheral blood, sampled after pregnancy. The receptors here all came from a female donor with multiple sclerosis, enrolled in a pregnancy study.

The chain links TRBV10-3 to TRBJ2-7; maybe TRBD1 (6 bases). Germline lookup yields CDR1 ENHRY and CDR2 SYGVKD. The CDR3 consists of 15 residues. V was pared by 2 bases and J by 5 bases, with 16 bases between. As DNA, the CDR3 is TGTGCCATCAGTGAGGGACTTTCAGGGGTCCACGAGCAGTACTTC. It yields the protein CAISEGLSGVHEQYF.

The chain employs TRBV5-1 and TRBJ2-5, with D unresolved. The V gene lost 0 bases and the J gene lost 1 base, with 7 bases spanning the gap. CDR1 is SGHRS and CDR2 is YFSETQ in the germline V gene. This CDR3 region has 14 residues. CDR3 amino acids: CASSLGQPQETQYF. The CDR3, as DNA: TGCGCCAGCAGCTTGGGGCAACCCCAAGAGACCCAGTACTTC.